This TCR beta chain derives from a study of beta chain features in type 1 diabetes. Study-wide findings and caveats: Any HLA-type effect on TCRB rearrangement remained unresolved here. Moderate yet significant TCRB CDR3 shortening was seen in Type 1 diabetes patients in all four CD4+ subsets.

Germline V gene sequence: CDR1 SGHTA, CDR2 FQGNSA. The CDR3 runs to 14 residues. Trimming stripped 2 bases from V and 0 bases from J, with 7 bases between. Every bit of the isolated RNA underwent reverse transcription, so sequencing read expressed TCRB transcripts. Profiled with immunoSEQ multiplex PCR; TCRdb holds only in-frame clones, not every one. The sample records 900,000 or so clones, roughly a sixth being singletons. A few counts support this clone. The antigen remains unidentified. Sequenced input: naive CD4+ T cells from blood. This chain links TRBV7-2 with TRBJ2-5; D uncertain. This TCR came from a young woman in good health. CDR3 protein: CASSLSSDQETQYF. CDR3 sequence (DNA): TGTGCCAGCAGCTTAAGCTCGGACCAAGAGACCCAGTACTTC.